This T cell receptor beta chain was observed in a study of blood T cell repertoires in COVID-19. Study-level information: Nucleic acid was either cDNA or gDNA, and it came from T cells, B-cell-depleted T cells, or PBMCs.

Germline values: CDR1 MDHEN, CDR2 SYDVKM. The ends were cut back, 10 bases at V and 6 bases at J, with 16 bases in the middle. The CDR3 has 12 amino acids. This clone was counted a single time. Sequencing was performed with immunoSEQ multiplex PCR; in TCRdb, only in-frame clones are kept and a portion is missing. The profile covers about 170,000 clones, with approximately 85% appearing a single time and around 7.7% taken by the ten largest. V is TRBV28 and J is TRBJ2-7, with D possibly being TRBD1 (6 bases). The source material was peripheral blood. This TCR derives from a man aged 35 to 55 who had recovered from COVID-19. CDR3 amino acids: CATHRAIGEQYF. DNA of the CDR3: TGTGCCACACACAGGGCGATCGGCGAGCAGTACTTC.